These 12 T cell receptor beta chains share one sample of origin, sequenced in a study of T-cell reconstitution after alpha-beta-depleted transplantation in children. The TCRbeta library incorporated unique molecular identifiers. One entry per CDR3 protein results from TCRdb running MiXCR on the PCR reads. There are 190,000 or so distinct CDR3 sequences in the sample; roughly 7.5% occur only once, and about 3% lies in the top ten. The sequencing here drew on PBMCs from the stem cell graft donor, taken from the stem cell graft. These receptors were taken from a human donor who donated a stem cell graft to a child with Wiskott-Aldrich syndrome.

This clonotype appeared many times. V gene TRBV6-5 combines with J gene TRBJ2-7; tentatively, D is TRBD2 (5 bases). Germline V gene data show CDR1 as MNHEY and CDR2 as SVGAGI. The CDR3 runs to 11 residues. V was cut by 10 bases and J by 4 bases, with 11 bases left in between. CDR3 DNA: TGTGCCACCATCTCGGGGTACGAGCAGTACTTC. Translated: CATISGYEQYF.

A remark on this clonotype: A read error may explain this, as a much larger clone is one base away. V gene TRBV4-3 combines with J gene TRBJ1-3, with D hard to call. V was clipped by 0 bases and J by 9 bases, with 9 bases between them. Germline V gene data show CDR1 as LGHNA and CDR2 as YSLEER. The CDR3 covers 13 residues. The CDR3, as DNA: TGCGCCAGCAGCCAAGAAGCCCAGATCACCATATATTTT. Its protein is CASSQEAQITIYF.

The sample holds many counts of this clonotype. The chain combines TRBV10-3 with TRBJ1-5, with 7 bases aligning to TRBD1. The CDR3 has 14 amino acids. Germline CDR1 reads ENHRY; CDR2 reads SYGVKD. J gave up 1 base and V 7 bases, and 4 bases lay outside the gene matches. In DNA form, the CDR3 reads TGTGCCATCAAGGAGGGGGCGAGCAATCAGCCCCAGCATTTT. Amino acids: CAIKEGASNQPQHF.

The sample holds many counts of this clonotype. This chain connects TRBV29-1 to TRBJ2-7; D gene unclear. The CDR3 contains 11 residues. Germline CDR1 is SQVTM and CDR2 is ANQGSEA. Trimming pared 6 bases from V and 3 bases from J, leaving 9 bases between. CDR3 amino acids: CSVAMGYEQYF. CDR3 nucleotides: TGCAGCGTGGCGATGGGCTACGAGCAGTACTTC.

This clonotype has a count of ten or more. Here the CDR3 reads CSANNHGGPYGYTF. DNA for the CDR3: TGCAGTGCTAATAATCACGGAGGGCCATATGGCTACACCTTC. The V gene is TRBV20-1, the J gene TRBJ1-2, with D unresolved. CDR1 DFQATT and CDR2 SNEGSKA come from the germline V gene (reference sequence). Trimming cost V 4 bases and J 5 bases, with 17 bases left between them. The CDR3 has 14 residues.

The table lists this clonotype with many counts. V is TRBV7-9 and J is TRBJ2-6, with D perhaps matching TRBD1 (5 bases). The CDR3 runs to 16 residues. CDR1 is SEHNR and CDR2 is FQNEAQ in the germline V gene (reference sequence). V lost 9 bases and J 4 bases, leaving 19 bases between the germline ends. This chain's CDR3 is CASPGSPSRGANVLTF. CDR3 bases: TGTGCCAGTCCAGGGTCACCATCAAGGGGGGCCAACGTCCTGACTTTC.

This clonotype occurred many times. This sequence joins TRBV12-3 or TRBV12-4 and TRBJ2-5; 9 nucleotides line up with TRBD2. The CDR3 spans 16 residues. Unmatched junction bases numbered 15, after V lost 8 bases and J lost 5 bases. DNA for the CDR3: TGTGCCAGCGATATTGAGCTGGCGGGAGGGCACGAGACCCAGTACTTC. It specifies CASDIELAGGHETQYF.

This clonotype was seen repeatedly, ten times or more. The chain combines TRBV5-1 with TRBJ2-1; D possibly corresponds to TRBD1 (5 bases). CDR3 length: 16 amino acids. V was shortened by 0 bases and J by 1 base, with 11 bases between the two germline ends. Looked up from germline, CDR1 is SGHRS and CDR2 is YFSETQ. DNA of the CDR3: TGCGCCAGCAGCTTGGGGGGTGGGGCATCCTACAATGAGCAGTTCTTC. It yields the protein CASSLGGGASYNEQFF.

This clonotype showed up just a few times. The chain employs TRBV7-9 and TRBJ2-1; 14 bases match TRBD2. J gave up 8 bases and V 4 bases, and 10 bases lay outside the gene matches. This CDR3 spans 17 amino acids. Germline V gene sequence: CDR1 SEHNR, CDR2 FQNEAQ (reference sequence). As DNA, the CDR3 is TGTGCCAGCAGCTCCGGGGGACTAGCGGGAGTCTGGCATGAGCAGTTCTTC. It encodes CASSSGGLAGVWHEQFF.

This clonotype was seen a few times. CDR3 in amino acids: CASSSFWDSTDTQYF. The CDR3 region has the DNA TGTGCCAGCAGCTCGTTTTGGGACTCCACAGATACGCAGTATTTT. V is TRBV7-9 and J is TRBJ2-3; D is possibly TRBD2 (6 bases). The V end was cut by 4 bases, the J end by 2 bases, with 13 bases between. The CDR3 spans 15 residues. Germline CDR1 SEHNR, CDR2 FQNEAQ (reference sequence).

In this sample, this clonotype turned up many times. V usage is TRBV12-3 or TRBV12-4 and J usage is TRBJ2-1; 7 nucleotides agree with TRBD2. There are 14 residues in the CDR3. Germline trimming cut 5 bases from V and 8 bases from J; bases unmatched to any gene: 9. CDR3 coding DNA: TGTGCCAGCAGTCCGATGGGCGGGAGCCATGAGCAGTTCTTC. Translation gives CASSPMGGSHEQFF.

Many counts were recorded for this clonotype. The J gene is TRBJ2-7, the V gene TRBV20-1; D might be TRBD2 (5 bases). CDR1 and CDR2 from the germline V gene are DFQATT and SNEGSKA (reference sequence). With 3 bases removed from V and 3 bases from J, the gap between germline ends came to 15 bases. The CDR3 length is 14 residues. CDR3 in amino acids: CSASSRGPIYEQYF. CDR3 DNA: TGCAGTGCTAGCAGTAGAGGGCCTATCTACGAGCAGTACTTC.